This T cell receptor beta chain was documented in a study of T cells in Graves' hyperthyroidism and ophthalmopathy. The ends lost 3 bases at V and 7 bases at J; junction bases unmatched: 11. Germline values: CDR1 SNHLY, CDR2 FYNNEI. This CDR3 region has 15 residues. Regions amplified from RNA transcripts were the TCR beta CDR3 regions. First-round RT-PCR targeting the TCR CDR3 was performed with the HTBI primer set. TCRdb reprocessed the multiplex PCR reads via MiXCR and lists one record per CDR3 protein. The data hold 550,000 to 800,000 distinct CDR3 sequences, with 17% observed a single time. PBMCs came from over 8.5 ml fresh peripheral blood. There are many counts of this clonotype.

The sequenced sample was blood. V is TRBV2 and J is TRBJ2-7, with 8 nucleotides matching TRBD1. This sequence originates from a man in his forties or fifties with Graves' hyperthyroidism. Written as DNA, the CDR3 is TGTGCCAGCAGTGAGATGGCAGGGGGCGCGGGAGAGCAGTACTTC. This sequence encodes CASSEMAGGAGEQYF.